The clone carrying this T cell receptor beta chain was detected a few times. Germline CDR1 and CDR2: SQVTM and ANQGSEA. The CDR3 length is 15 residues. V gave up 0 bases and J gave up 3 bases; unmatched junction bases: 4. This record belongs to a study of blood T cell repertoires in COVID-19. About the study: The United States, Italy and Spain were the sources of the acute and convalescent COVID-19 samples.

Original processing notes: Researchers report that nucleated cell counts were estimated from reference gene primer amplification. This table comes from immunoSEQ multiplex PCR, and its TCRdb copy is limited to in-frame clones, with some not included. V and J calls and clone size come straight from that table; D and trimming were deduced from the DNA. The sample lists 75,000 to 90,000 clones; roughly 80% were seen once. The specimen was peripheral blood. The chain carries TRBV29-1 and TRBJ2-1; 8 nucleotides match TRBD1. The sequence derives from a woman in her forties with active or convalescent COVID-19. This chain's CDR3 is CSVEDPRGHYNEQFF. CDR3 bases: TGCAGCGTTGAAGATCCCAGGGGGCACTACAATGAGCAGTTCTTC.